This TCR beta chain was sequenced in a study of blood T cell repertoires in COVID-19. Study overall: Collection of acute and convalescent COVID-19 samples took place in the United States, Italy and Spain. PBMCs, B-cell-depleted T cells, or T cells were the source of the cDNA or gDNA that made up the material.

CDR1 is PRHDT, CDR2 FYEKMQ, per germline (reference sequence). The CDR3 is 14 amino acids. The junction had 6 bases not matched to a gene; V was cut back by 4 bases and J by 8 bases. As handled by the study authors: Reference gene primer amplification yielded estimated nucleated cell counts. Sequencing used immunoSEQ multiplex PCR; TCRdb keeps in-frame clones, though not all of them. That table furnishes V, J and clone size, whereas the DNA furnished D and trimming. This sample has about 94,000 clones, with approximately 89% found just once. The sequence was collected from a human donor with acute or convalescent COVID-19. The donor label of this sample is uncertain. The chain employs TRBV13 and TRBJ2-1; 9 positions agree with TRBD1. Sequencing input: peripheral blood. In DNA form, the CDR3 reads TGTGCCAGCAGCTCCGACAGGGGGTATGATGAGCAGTTCTTC. Amino acids: CASSSDRGYDEQFF.